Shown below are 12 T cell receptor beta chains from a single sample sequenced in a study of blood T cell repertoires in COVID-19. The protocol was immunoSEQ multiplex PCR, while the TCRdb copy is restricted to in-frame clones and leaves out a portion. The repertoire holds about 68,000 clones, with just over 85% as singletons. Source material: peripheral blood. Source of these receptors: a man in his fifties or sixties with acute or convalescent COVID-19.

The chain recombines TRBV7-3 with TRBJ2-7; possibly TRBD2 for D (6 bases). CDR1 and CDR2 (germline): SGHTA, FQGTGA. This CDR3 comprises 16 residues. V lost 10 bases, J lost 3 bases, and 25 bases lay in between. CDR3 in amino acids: CATPGEPRDRFYEQYF. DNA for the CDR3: TGTGCCACCCCGGGGGAGCCCCGGGACCGATTCTACGAGCAGTACTTC.

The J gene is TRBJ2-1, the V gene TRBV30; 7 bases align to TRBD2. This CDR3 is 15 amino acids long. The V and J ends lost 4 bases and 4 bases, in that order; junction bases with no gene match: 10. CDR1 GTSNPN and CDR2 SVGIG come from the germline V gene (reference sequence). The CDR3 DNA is TGTGCCTGGAAACTCTTACGGGGGGTTTACAATGAGCAGTTCTTC. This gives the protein CAWKLLRGVYNEQFF.

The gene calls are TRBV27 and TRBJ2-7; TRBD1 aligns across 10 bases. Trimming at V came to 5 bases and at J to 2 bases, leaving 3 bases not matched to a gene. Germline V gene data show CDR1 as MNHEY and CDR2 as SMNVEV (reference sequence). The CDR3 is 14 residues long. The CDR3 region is CASSEGQGTYEQYF. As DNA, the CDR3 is TGTGCCAGCAGTGAGGGACAGGGGACCTACGAGCAGTACTTC.

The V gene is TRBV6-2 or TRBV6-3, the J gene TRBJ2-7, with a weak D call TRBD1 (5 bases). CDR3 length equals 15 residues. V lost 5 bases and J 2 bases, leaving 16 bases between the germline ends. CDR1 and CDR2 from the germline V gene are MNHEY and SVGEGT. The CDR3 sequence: CASSQFFGATYEQYF. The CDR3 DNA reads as TGTGCCAGCAGTCAGTTTTTTGGGGCTACCTACGAGCAGTACTTC.

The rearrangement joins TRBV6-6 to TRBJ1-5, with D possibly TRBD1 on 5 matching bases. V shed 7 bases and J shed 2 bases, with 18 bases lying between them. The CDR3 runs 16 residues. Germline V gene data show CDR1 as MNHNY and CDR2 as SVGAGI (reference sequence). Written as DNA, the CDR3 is TGTGCCAGCATTTGGGGCGGGGGGAGACGCAATCAGCCCCAGCATTTT. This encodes CASIWGGGRRNQPQHF.

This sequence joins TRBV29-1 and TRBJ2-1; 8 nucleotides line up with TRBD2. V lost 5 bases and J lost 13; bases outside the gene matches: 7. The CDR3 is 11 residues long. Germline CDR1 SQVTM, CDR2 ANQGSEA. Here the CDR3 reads CSVQTSEGQFF. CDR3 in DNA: TGCAGCGTTCAGACTAGCGAAGGTCAGTTCTTC.

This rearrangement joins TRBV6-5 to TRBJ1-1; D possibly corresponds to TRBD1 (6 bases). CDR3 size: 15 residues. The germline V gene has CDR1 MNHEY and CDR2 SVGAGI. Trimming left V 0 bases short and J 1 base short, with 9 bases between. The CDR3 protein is CASSYSSGANTEAFF. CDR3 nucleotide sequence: TGTGCCAGCAGTTACTCGTCAGGGGCGAACACTGAAGCTTTCTTT.

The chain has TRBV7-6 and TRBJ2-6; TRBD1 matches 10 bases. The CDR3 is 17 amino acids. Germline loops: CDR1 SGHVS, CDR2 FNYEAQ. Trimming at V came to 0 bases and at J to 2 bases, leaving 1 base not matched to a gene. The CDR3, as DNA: TGTGCCAGCAGCTTAGCCGACAGGGGGCCTGGGGCCAACGTCCTGACTTTC. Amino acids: CASSLADRGPGANVLTF.

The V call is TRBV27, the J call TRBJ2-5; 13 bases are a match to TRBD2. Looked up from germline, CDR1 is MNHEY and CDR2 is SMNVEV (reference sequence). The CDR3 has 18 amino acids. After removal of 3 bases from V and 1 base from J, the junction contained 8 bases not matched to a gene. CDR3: CASSFLRTSGRFQETQYF. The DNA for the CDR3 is TGTGCCAGCAGTTTTCTCAGGACTAGCGGGAGATTCCAAGAGACCCAGTACTTC.

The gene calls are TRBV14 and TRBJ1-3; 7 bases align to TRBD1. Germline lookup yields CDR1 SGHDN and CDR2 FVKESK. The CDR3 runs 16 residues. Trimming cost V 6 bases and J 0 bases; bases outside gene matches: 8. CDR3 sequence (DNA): TGTGCCAGCAGACCCATGACAGGGACCTCTGGAAACACCATATATTTT. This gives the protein CASRPMTGTSGNTIYF.

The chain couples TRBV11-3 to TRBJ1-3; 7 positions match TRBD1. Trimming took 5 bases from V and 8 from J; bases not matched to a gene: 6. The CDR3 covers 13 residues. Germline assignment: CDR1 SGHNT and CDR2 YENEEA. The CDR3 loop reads CASSGRQGDTIYF. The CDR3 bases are TGTGCCAGCAGCGGTCGACAGGGAGACACCATATATTTT. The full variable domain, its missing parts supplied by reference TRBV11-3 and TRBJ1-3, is EAGVVQSPRYKIIEKKQPVAFWCNPISGHNTLYWYLQNLGQGPELLIRYENEEAVDDSQLPKDRFSAERLKGVDSTLKIQPAELGDSAVYLCASSGRQGDTIYFGEGSWLTVV.

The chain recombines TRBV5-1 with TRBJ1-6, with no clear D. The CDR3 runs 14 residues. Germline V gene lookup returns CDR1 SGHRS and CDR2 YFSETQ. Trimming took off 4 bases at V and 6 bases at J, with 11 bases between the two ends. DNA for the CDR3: TGCGCCAGCAGCCGGGATGTCTCTAATTCACCCCTCCACTTT. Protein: CASSRDVSNSPLHF.